These T cell receptor beta chains were read from a single sample in a study of cytomegalovirus exposure and HLA in healthy donors. TCRdb keeps only in-frame clones here, not all; method: immunoSEQ multiplex PCR. The table records some 150,000 clones, around four fifths of them present only once. Sequenced sample: PBMCs. The receptor set was obtained from a female donor in good health and CMV-seronegative. Each CDR3 is given with its conserved first and last residue. Each record gives: V gene, clone size, J gene, D gene, CDR3 protein, CDR3 DNA. A D gene is named only where the DNA matches it firmly. Size values are once, few and many counts, or a class for expanded clones, and some rows have none.

>TRBV11-2|few|TRBJ2-5|.
CASSLTGETQYF
TGTGCCAGCAGCCTAACGGGGGAGACCCAGTACTTC
>TRBV28|.|TRBJ2-1|TRBD2
CASSLAGLAGYEQFF
TGTGCCAGCAGTTTAGCTGGACTAGCTGGGTATGAGCAGTTCTTC
>TRBV5-1|.|TRBJ2-7|TRBD1
CASSRDRLYEQYF
TGCGCCAGCAGCAGGGACAGACTCTACGAGCAGTACTTC
>TRBV4-3|.|TRBJ1-1|TRBD1
CASSQAGGLNTEAFF
TGCGCCAGCAGCCAAGCAGGGGGGTTGAACACTGAAGCTTTCTTT
>TRBV29-1|.|TRBJ2-2|TRBD1
CSVGATWTGPGELFF
TGCAGCGTTGGAGCGACCTGGACAGGGCCCGGGGAGCTGTTTTTT
>TRBV6-5|.|TRBJ1-2|TRBD1
CASSRTGTKGYTF
TGTGCCAGCAGCCGGACAGGGACGAAAGGCTACACCTTC
>TRBV20-1|.|TRBJ2-1|.
CSASRGNEQFF
TGCAGTGCTAGCCGGGGTAATGAGCAGTTCTTC
>TRBV19|once|TRBJ2-7|.
CASSSDSPYEQYF
TGTGCCAGTAGCAGCGACAGCCCCTACGAGCAGTACTTC
>TRBV11-2|.|TRBJ2-7|TRBD2
CASSPAPLAGAEQYF
TGTGCCAGCAGCCCAGCCCCCCTAGCGGGAGCCGAGCAGTACTTC
>TRBV28|.|TRBJ2-7|TRBD2
CASSHGGLAGSYEQYF
TGTGCCAGCAGTCACGGGGGACTAGCGGGGAGCTACGAGCAGTACTTC
>TRBV6-5|.|TRBJ2-5|.
CASSYGQLQETQYF
TGTGCCAGCAGTTACGGACAGTTGCAAGAGACCCAGTACTTC
>TRBV7-8|.|TRBJ2-2|TRBD2
CASSLLAGPAGTGELFF
TGTGCCAGCAGCTTGCTAGCGGGACCGGCCGGTACCGGGGAGCTGTTTTTT
>TRBV21-1|.|TRBJ2-7|.
CASSPYEQYF
TGTGCCAGCAGCCCATACGAGCAGTACTTC
>TRBV10-3|.|TRBJ2-1|TRBD2
CAISHPLAGEGNEQFF
TGTGCCATCAGTCACCCCCTAGCGGGAGAGGGCAATGAGCAGTTCTTC
>TRBV7-2|.|TRBJ2-6|.
CASSFPQDYFSGANVLTF
TGTGCCAGCAGCTTCCCACAGGACTATTTCTCTGGGGCCAACGTCCTGACTTTC
>TRBV29-1|.|TRBJ2-3|TRBD1
CSVEVFGQGGVDTQYF
TGCAGCGTTGAAGTCTTTGGACAGGGGGGGGTAGATACGCAGTATTTT
>TRBV28|.|TRBJ2-5|TRBD2
CASRRPGLAGGKGETQYF
TGTGCCAGCAGGCGACCGGGACTAGCGGGGGGGAAGGGAGAGACCCAGTACTTC
>TRBV2|.|TRBJ1-1|TRBD1
CASGVFRDRVNTEAFF
TGTGCCAGCGGGGTATTCCGGGACAGGGTGAACACTGAAGCTTTCTTT
>TRBV6-6|.|TRBJ1-5|TRBD1
CASRDRENQPQHF
TGTGCCAGCAGGGACAGGGAAAATCAGCCCCAGCATTTT
>TRBV9|once|TRBJ1-1|.
CASSPRQMNTEAFF
TGTGCCAGCAGCCCCAGACAGATGAACACTGAAGCTTTCTTT
>TRBV14|.|TRBJ1-2|TRBD1
CASSQKTGDRYGYTF
TGTGCCAGCAGCCAAAAGACAGGGGACCGCTATGGCTACACCTTC
>TRBV7-2|few|TRBJ2-7|TRBD1
CASSLVGDSYEQYF
TGTGCCAGCAGCTTAGTCGGGGACAGCTACGAGCAGTACTTC
>TRBV7-2|few|TRBJ2-7|TRBD2
CASAVSGRDPYEQYF
TGTGCCAGCGCTGTTAGCGGGAGGGATCCCTACGAGCAGTACTTC
>TRBV5-1|.|TRBJ1-1|.
CASRLGVENTEAFF
TGCGCCAGCAGATTAGGGGTAGAGAACACTGAAGCTTTCTTT
>TRBV5-1|.|TRBJ1-1|TRBD1
CASSLAQGAVTEAFF
TGCGCCAGCAGCTTGGCGCAGGGGGCCGTGACTGAAGCTTTCTTT
>TRBV7-9|.|TRBJ2-2|.
CSSSLKGSSVDTGELFF
TGTTCCAGCAGCTTAAAGGGGTCTAGCGTTGACACCGGGGAGCTGTTTTTT
>TRBV10-2|.|TRBJ2-1|TRBD2
CASSLPSGRYYNEQFF
TGCGCCAGCAGTCTCCCCAGCGGGAGGTACTACAATGAGCAGTTCTTC
>TRBV28|.|TRBJ1-2|TRBD1
CASSRLTGGASVGYTF
TGTGCCAGCAGCCGACTCACAGGGGGCGCGTCGGTCGGCTACACCTTC
>TRBV4-1|.|TRBJ2-1|TRBD2
CASSSRTSGSNNEQFF
TGCGCCAGCAGCTCCCGGACTAGCGGGAGCAACAATGAGCAGTTCTTC
>TRBV19|.|TRBJ1-4|.
CASSRGQVNEKLFF
TGTGCCAGTAGTCGGGGACAAGTTAATGAAAAACTGTTTTTT
>TRBV19|many|TRBJ2-5|TRBD1
CASSLQDRAQETQYF
TGTGCCAGTAGTCTGCAGGACAGGGCCCAAGAGACCCAGTACTTC
>TRBV6-5|.|TRBJ2-7|TRBD1
CASRPSTGLNEQYF
TGTGCCAGCAGACCCTCGACAGGGCTCAACGAGCAGTACTTC
>TRBV5-1|.|TRBJ1-2|.
CASSLEAGYGYTF
TGCGCCAGCAGCTTGGAGGCAGGCTATGGCTACACCTTC
>TRBV19|.|TRBJ2-7|.
CASSITSGYHEQYF
TGTGCCAGTAGTATAACCTCAGGGTACCACGAGCAGTACTTC
>TRBV19|.|TRBJ1-2|TRBD1
CASSIPGTGTMYGYTF
TGTGCCAGTAGTATCCCTGGGACAGGGACTATGTATGGCTACACCTTC
>TRBV2|.|TRBJ2-3|TRBD1
CARQVDRGSDTQYF
TGTGCCAGGCAGGTGGACAGGGGGTCCGATACGCAGTATTTT
>TRBV7-3|.|TRBJ1-3|.
CASSLSGGQGGNTIYF
TGTGCCAGCAGCTTAAGTGGTGGGCAGGGAGGAAACACCATATATTTT
>TRBV7-8|.|TRBJ2-7|TRBD2
CASSLVTSGKSYEQYF
TGTGCCAGCAGCTTGGTGACTAGCGGGAAAAGCTACGAGCAGTACTTC
>TRBV6-4|.|TRBJ2-2|.
CASSVSEQGETGELFF
TGTGCCAGCAGTGTATCGGAACAGGGAGAAACCGGGGAGCTGTTTTTT
>TRBV28|.|TRBJ2-1|TRBD2
CASSARLAGAYNEQFF
TGTGCCAGCAGTGCCCGACTAGCGGGGGCATACAATGAGCAGTTCTTC
>TRBV19|.|TRBJ2-3|.
CASRERAGTDTQYF
TGTGCCAGTAGGGAGCGGGCGGGCACAGATACGCAGTATTTT
>TRBV27|.|TRBJ2-1|TRBD1
CASTRTGGPYNEQFF
TGTGCCAGCACCCGGACAGGGGGCCCTTACAATGAGCAGTTCTTC